The 27 T cell receptor beta chains given below trace back to one sample, sequenced in a study of CD8 T cells in ankylosing spondylitis. The antigens for these receptors are not known. Study-level results: The study identified a TCR beta motif of several highly homologous variants that appeared characteristic of ankylosing spondylitis blood.

Using its own MiXCR run on the 5' RACE reads, TCRdb lists one record per CDR3 protein. The sample records some 800,000 distinct CDR3 sequences, 12% being singletons. Sequenced: blood, either unsorted or a sorted T cell fraction (not recorded which). The receptors stem from a male donor with ankylosing spondylitis.

J is TRBJ1-5 and V is TRBV4-2; D is possibly TRBD1 (5 bases). The ends were cut back, 1 base at V and 9 bases at J, with 13 bases in the middle. The CDR3 is 14 amino acids. The germline gives CDR1 LGHNA, CDR2 YNFKEQ. The CDR3: CASSQVGVLGPQHF. The CDR3 nucleotides read TGTGCCAGCAGCCAAGTGGGGGTCCTTGGGCCCCAGCATTTT.

This clonotype was recorded a few times. The chain is built from TRBV2 and TRBJ1-6; the match to TRBD1 covers 7 bases. V gave up 7 bases and J gave up 8 bases; unmatched junction bases: 5. This CDR3 is built from 13 residues. CDR1 is SNHLY, CDR2 FYNNEI, per germline. The DNA for the CDR3 is TGTGCCAGCACCCGGGACAGTCATTCACCCCTCCACTTT. This translates into CASTRDSHSPLHF.

At least ten counts were recorded for this clonotype. The chain carries TRBV29-1 and TRBJ2-1; TRBD2 might be the D (5 bases). The CDR3 runs to 13 residues. Germline CDR1 is SQVTM and CDR2 is ANQGSEA. V lost 5 bases and J 1 base, leaving 9 bases between the germline ends. CDR3 in DNA: TGCAGCGTTAGCGGTTGGTCCTACAATGAGCAGTTCTTC. Translating it yields CSVSGWSYNEQFF.

J is TRBJ1-1 and V is TRBV7-2, with a possible D match to TRBD1 (6 bases). Trimming left V 1 base short and J 3 bases short, with 9 bases between. The V gene's germline CDR1 is SGHTA and CDR2 FQGNSA. The CDR3 totals 14 residues. The chain's CDR3 is CASSLGGHYTEAFF. The CDR3 DNA sequence: TGTGCCAGCAGCTTAGGGGGGCATTACACTGAAGCTTTCTTT.

This clonotype showed up just a few times. V is TRBV20-1 and J is TRBJ2-1; no clear D. CDR3 length equals 14 residues. Trimming removed 1 base from V and 8 bases from J, with 15 bases in between. Germline CDR1 and CDR2: DFQATT and SNEGSKA (reference sequence). The CDR3 loop reads CSARVSLDHDEQFF. In DNA, the CDR3 is TGCAGTGCTAGAGTCTCGCTAGATCACGATGAGCAGTTCTTC.

This clonotype was observed at least ten times. The chain links TRBV5-1 to TRBJ1-2, with 7 bases identical to TRBD1. The CDR3 is 13 residues long. V was clipped by 1 base and J by 3 bases; unmatched bases: 0. CDR1 is SGHRS and CDR2 is YFSETQ in the germline V gene. CDR3 in amino acids: CASSLQGDYGYTF. Written as DNA, the CDR3 is TGCGCCAGCAGCTTGCAGGGGGACTATGGCTACACCTTC.

This clonotype came up a few times. V gene TRBV4-2 combines with J gene TRBJ1-4; D unclear. V was cut by 0 bases and J by 8 bases, with 7 bases left in between. The CDR3 is 13 residues long. In germline, CDR1 is LGHNA, CDR2 YNFKEQ. CDR3: CASSQDWGEKLFF. Written as DNA, the CDR3 is TGTGCCAGCAGCCAAGATTGGGGAGAAAAACTGTTTTTT.

This clonotype was detected only a few times. The V and J genes are TRBV5-6 and TRBJ2-3; possibly TRBD2 for D (5 bases). Between the trimmed V and J ends, which lost 2 bases and 6 bases, there was a span of 16 bases. This CDR3 contains 15 residues. Germline CDR1 and CDR2: SGHDT and YYEEEE. CDR3 region: CASSFAGLAGDTQYF. The DNA for the CDR3 is TGTGCCAGCAGCTTCGCTGGACTGGCCGGGGATACGCAGTATTTT.

This clonotype was detected only a few times. The chain couples TRBV6-1 to TRBJ2-3; 8 nucleotides align to TRBD2. The CDR3 length is 16 residues. CDR1 is MNHNS and CDR2 is SASEGT in the germline V gene. Germline trimming cut 6 bases from V and 3 bases from J; bases unmatched to any gene: 11. CDR3 region: CASRPGLDYYTDTQYF. The CDR3 region has the DNA TGTGCCAGCAGGCCGGGACTAGACTATTATACAGATACGCAGTATTTT.

There are a few counts of this clonotype. The chain uses TRBV7-2 and TRBJ1-1; TRBD1 might be the D (5 bases). Per the germline V gene, CDR1 is SGHTA and CDR2 is FQGNSA. The CDR3 extends over 15 amino acids. The ends were cut back, 1 base at V and 4 bases at J, with 13 bases in the middle. CDR3 protein: CASSLGQGWSTEAFF. For the CDR3, the DNA is TGTGCCAGCAGCTTAGGGCAGGGATGGAGCACTGAAGCTTTCTTT.

The sample holds a few counts of this clonotype. The genes are TRBV7-9 and TRBJ2-1; D might be TRBD2 (5 bases). This CDR3 has 16 residues. The germline gives CDR1 SEHNR, CDR2 FQNEAQ (reference sequence). V was clipped by 5 bases and J by 5 bases, with 19 bases between them. CDR3 residues: CASSASRGRSHNEQFF. Here the CDR3 DNA reads TGTGCCAGCAGCGCGAGCCGGGGTCGCAGCCACAATGAGCAGTTCTTC.

This clonotype has more than one count but fewer than ten. This rearrangement joins TRBV5-6 to TRBJ2-4; 10 nucleotides agree with TRBD1. The CDR3 length is 14 residues. The V and J ends lost 3 bases and 7 bases, in that order; junction bases with no gene match: 4. Germline CDR1 and CDR2: SGHDT and YYEEEE. The CDR3 protein is CASSSGTGANIQYF. CDR3 in DNA: TGTGCCAGCAGCTCCGGGACAGGGGCTAACATTCAGTACTTC.

Ten or more counts support this clonotype. This CDR3 reads CSVVSGTGANTGELFF. The CDR3 DNA follows: TGCAGCGTTGTATCTGGGACAGGGGCCAACACCGGGGAGCTGTTTTTT. The V and J genes are TRBV29-1 and TRBJ2-2; TRBD1 aligns across 10 bases. The CDR3 is 16 residues long. In germline, CDR1 is SQVTM, CDR2 ANQGSEA. After removal of 4 bases from V and 2 bases from J, the junction contained 7 bases not matched to a gene.

The CDR3 sequence: CASSYLRGGPQHF. The CDR3 DNA reads TGTGCCAGCAGTTACCTTCGGGGGGGGCCCCAGCATTTT. This sequence joins TRBV6-5 and TRBJ1-5, with D maybe TRBD1 (5 bases). In germline, CDR1 is MNHEY, CDR2 SVGAGI. V shed 2 bases and J shed 9 bases, with 11 bases lying between them. CDR3 size: 13 residues.

This clonotype has a count of ten or more. The rearrangement links TRBV29-1 to TRBJ2-3, with no clear D. V lost 6 bases, J lost 2 bases, and 9 bases lay in between. Germline assignment: CDR1 SQVTM and CDR2 ANQGSEA. The length of the CDR3 is 12 residues. The CDR3 nucleotides read TGCAGCGTCCGGGTGCCCACAGATACGCAGTATTTT. Amino acid sequence: CSVRVPTDTQYF.

This clonotype appeared many times. V and J are TRBV20-1 and TRBJ2-3; TRBD2 agrees at 9 bases. V shed 4 bases and J 5 bases; nucleotides not matched to a gene: 7. Germline V CDR1 and CDR2: DFQATT, SNEGSKA (reference sequence). This CDR3 is built from 14 residues. CDR3 residues: CSAMAGGLQDTQYF. In nucleotides, the CDR3 is TGCAGTGCTATGGCGGGGGGGCTCCAAGATACGCAGTATTTT.

The rearrangement links TRBV18 to TRBJ1-3, with D maybe TRBD1 (5 bases). The CDR3 consists of 14 residues. The V end lost 3 bases, the J end lost 6 bases, and 12 bases lay between the germline ends. Germline CDR1 reads KGHSH; CDR2 reads LQKENI. In DNA, the CDR3 is TGTGCCAGCTCACCTTGGGGCCGGGAAAACACCATATATTTT. It specifies CASSPWGRENTIYF.

The V gene is TRBV2, the J gene TRBJ2-3; D is possibly TRBD1 (5 bases). Trimming removed 6 bases from V and 2 bases from J, with 18 bases in between. The V gene's germline CDR1 is SNHLY and CDR2 FYNNEI. This CDR3 spans 16 amino acids. CDR3 bases: TGTGCCAGCAGGACCTCCCCTTGGACAACCACAGATACGCAGTATTTT. It codes for CASRTSPWTTTDTQYF.

This clonotype was seen more than once but under ten times. J is TRBJ2-7 and V is TRBV27; 7 bases line up with TRBD2. Germline V CDR1 and CDR2: MNHEY, SMNVEV (reference sequence). V lost 5 bases, J lost 3 bases, and 13 bases stayed unmatched. The CDR3 spans 16 residues. The CDR3 sequence: CASSPTPVSGIYEQYF. DNA for the CDR3: TGTGCCAGCAGTCCCACACCGGTAAGCGGGATCTACGAGCAGTACTTC.

This clonotype was counted ten times or more. CDR3 amino acids: CASSYGYSNQPQHF. As DNA, the CDR3 is TGTGCCAGCAGTTACGGCTATAGCAATCAGCCCCAGCATTTT. This sequence joins TRBV6-2 or TRBV6-3 and TRBJ1-5, with unresolved D. The germline V gene encodes CDR1 MNHEY and CDR2 SVGEGT. The CDR3 sequence is 14 residues long. V lost 2 bases and J 0 bases, leaving 5 bases between the germline ends.

This clonotype was seen many times. The chain recombines TRBV4-2 with TRBJ2-3; 9 bases agree with TRBD2. Germline V gene sequence: CDR1 LGHNA, CDR2 YNFKEQ. The ends lost 1 base at V and 4 bases at J; junction bases unmatched: 3. This CDR3 region has 15 residues. The chain's CDR3 is CASSQGLAGPDTQYF. CDR3 nucleotide sequence: TGTGCCAGCAGCCAAGGTCTAGCGGGGCCAGATACGCAGTATTTT.

In this sample, this clonotype turned up a few times. The CDR3 nucleotides are TGTGCCAGCAGCTTACCGGGACTGGGCTACTCTGGGGCCAACGTCCTGACTTTC. This sequence encodes CASSLPGLGYSGANVLTF. The J gene is TRBJ2-6, the V gene TRBV11-1; D is perhaps TRBD2 (6 bases). The germline V gene has CDR1 SGHAT and CDR2 FQDESV (reference sequence). This CDR3 is 18 amino acids long. The ends were cut back, 2 bases at V and 0 bases at J, with 14 bases in the middle. Full variable domain (missing parts from reference TRBV11-1 and TRBJ2-6): EAEVAQSPRYKITEKSQAVAFWCDPISGHATLYWYRQILGQGPELLVQFQDESVVDDSQLPKDRFSAERLKGVDSTLKIQPAELGDSAMYLCASSLPGLGYSGANVLTFGAGSRLTVL.

This clonotype was picked up many times. V usage is TRBV29-1 and J usage is TRBJ2-1; weak D call: TRBD2 (6 bases). V was cut by 6 bases and J by 3 bases, with 12 bases left in between. Looked up from germline, CDR1 is SQVTM and CDR2 is ANQGSEA. The CDR3 loop spans 13 amino acids. The CDR3 spells CSVAGLYYNEQFF. In nucleotides, the CDR3 is TGCAGCGTCGCGGGACTGTACTACAATGAGCAGTTCTTC.

The chain combines TRBV29-1 with TRBJ1-3; unclear D gene. With 4 bases removed from V and 0 bases from J, the gap between germline ends came to 7 bases. Germline CDR1 reads SQVTM; CDR2 reads ANQGSEA. This CDR3 has 13 amino acids. The CDR3 DNA sequence: TGCAGCGTTGTCCCGGTCTCTGGAAACACCATATATTTT. Translating gives CSVVPVSGNTIYF. Full variable domain (outside the CDR3, taken from reference TRBV29-1 and TRBJ1-3): SAVISQKPSRDICQRGTSLTIQCQVDSQVTMMFWYRQQPGQSLTLIATANQGSEATYESGFVIDKFPISRPNLTFSTLTVSNMSPEDSSIYLCSVVPVSGNTIYFGEGSWLTVV.

The chain has TRBV12-3 or TRBV12-4 and TRBJ2-5; 10 bases map to TRBD1. Trimming took 5 bases from V and 5 from J; bases not matched to a gene: 8. This CDR3 has 15 amino acids. The CDR3 loop reads CASSPLGQGSETQYF. CDR3 coding DNA: TGTGCCAGCAGTCCTCTGGGACAGGGGTCGGAGACCCAGTACTTC.

This clonotype was seen repeatedly, ten times or more. This chain's CDR3 is CATSRDRTSATASYNEQFF. CDR3 nucleotide sequence: TGTGCCACCAGCAGAGATCGGACTAGCGCAACGGCCTCGTACAATGAGCAGTTCTTC. The chain uses TRBV15 and TRBJ2-1; TRBD2 agrees at 9 bases. CDR3 length: 19 residues. From germline, CDR1 is LNHNV and CDR2 YYDKDF (reference sequence). J lost 4 bases, V lost 0 bases, and 13 bases had no gene match.

The V call is TRBV14, the J call TRBJ2-5; tentative D call: TRBD2 (7 bases). The V end lost 3 bases, the J end lost 4 bases, and 15 bases lay between the germline ends. From germline, CDR1 is SGHDN and CDR2 FVKESK. The length of the CDR3 is 15 residues. The CDR3 region has the DNA TGTGCCAGCAGCCACCTGTCGGGGGGCCGAGAGACCCAGTACTTC. It encodes CASSHLSGGRETQYF.